The 2 T cell receptor beta chains presented below share a single source sample, sequenced in a study of T cells in localized non-small cell lung cancer. The assay was immunoSEQ multiplex PCR, and TCRdb's table has in-frame clones only and misses some. Of about 1,100 clones in the sample, 20% to 30% are singletons; the top ten hold about 25%. The sequenced sample was normal lung tissue next to the tumor, obtained before any cancer treatment. The receptor set was obtained from a man aged 35-69 years with stage III lung adenocarcinoma.

This chain connects TRBV11-3 to TRBJ1-4, with TRBD1 matching over 8 bases. The trim removed 4 bases at V and 7 bases at J, leaving 11 bases unmatched. The CDR3 consists of 16 residues. CDR1 and CDR2 from the germline V gene are SGHNT and YENEEA. This CDR3 reads CASSYFLGTGPEKLFF. The CDR3 DNA sequence: TGTGCCAGCAGCTATTTCTTGGGGACAGGACCTGAAAAACTGTTTTTT.

The rearrangement joins TRBV19 to TRBJ2-1, with 11 bases that match TRBD2. Germline lookup yields CDR1 LNHDA and CDR2 SQIVND (reference sequence). V shed 5 bases, J shed 10 bases, and the junction held 10 bases outside the gene matches. This CDR3 has 15 residues. CDR3 DNA sequence: TGTGCCAGTAGTCCTAGCGGGAGGATCAGACCCGAGCAGTTCTTC. Amino acids: CASSPSGRIRPEQFF.